The source of this TCR beta chain is a study of blood T cell repertoires in COVID-19. Study context: The study drew acute and convalescent COVID-19 samples from the United States, Italy and Spain. In each case, the material was cDNA or gDNA derived from T cells, B-cell-depleted T cells, or PBMCs.

The V gene end was trimmed by 1 base and the J gene end by 9 bases; junction bases not matched to a gene: 5. Germline V gene data show CDR1 as SGHTA and CDR2 as FQGTGA. The CDR3 is 14 amino acids. Per the study methods: Nucleated cell number was recorded as an estimate derived from reference gene primer amplification. Using immunoSEQ multiplex PCR, the repertoire was profiled, and TCRdb retains in-frame clones only, with some absent. D and trimming were read from the DNA, whereas the V and J calls and clone size are those reported in that table. Of around 270,000 clones in the sample, around 80% were seen once.

This sequence joins TRBV7-3 and TRBJ2-1, with 8 bases identical to TRBD2. The sequencing sample was made of peripheral blood. The TCR originated in a man aged 60-69 years with acute or convalescent COVID-19. The CDR3 coding sequence is TGTGCCAGCAGCTTAAACGGGAGGGGTGGTGAGCAGTTCTTC. It translates to CASSLNGRGGEQFF.